This T cell receptor (beta chain) derives from a study of PD-1 blockade in classical Hodgkin lymphoma. Study observations and caveats: Reports indicated that newly diagnosed patients had lower baseline TCR diversity than healthy donors did. CD4+ TCR diversity, unlike CD8+, climbed significantly by C4D1. Later analyses included only patients treated at least 1 year post-ASCT.

Patients all relapsed after autologous stem cell transplantation, and there was variation in brentuximab vedotin exposure. With respect to this clone: Its matching antigen is unknown.

Between the trimmed V and J ends, which lost 0 bases and 2 bases, there was a span of 17 bases. This CDR3 region has 17 residues. The germline V gene encodes CDR1 LGHNA and CDR2 YNFKEQ. The repertoire was sequenced with immunoSEQ multiplex PCR; TCRdb's copy has only in-frame clones and lacks some. The profile covers more than 45,000 clones, with about 91% appearing a single time and 8% to 13% taken by the ten largest. Sequencing used peripheral blood mononuclear cells (PBMCs), obtained before the second cycle of nivolumab. This sequence joins TRBV4-2 and TRBJ2-7; no firm D call. The origin of this receptor is a human donor with classical Hodgkin lymphoma. The CDR3 loop is CASSQDNRHLLTYEQYF. For the CDR3, the DNA is TGTGCCAGCAGCCAAGACAACCGACACCTCCTGACCTACGAGCAGTACTTC.